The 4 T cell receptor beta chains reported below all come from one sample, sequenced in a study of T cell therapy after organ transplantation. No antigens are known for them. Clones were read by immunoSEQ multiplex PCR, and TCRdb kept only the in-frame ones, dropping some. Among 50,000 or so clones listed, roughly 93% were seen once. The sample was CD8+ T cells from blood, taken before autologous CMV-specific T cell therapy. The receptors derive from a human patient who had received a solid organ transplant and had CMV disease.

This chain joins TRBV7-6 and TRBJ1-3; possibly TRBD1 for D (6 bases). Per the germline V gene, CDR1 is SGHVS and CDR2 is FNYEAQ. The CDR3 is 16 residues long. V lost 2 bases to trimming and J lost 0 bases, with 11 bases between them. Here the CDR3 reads CASSLSPGASGNTIYF. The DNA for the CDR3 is TGTGCCAGCAGCTTAAGCCCGGGGGCCTCTGGAAACACCATATATTTT.

The CDR3 DNA sequence: TGTGCCAGTAGCCCCGATTGGGTTAACGGGGGTCCCTCCTACGAGCAGTACTTC. Translating gives CASSPDWVNGGPSYEQYF. The J gene is TRBJ2-7, the V gene TRBV19, with D perhaps TRBD2 (6 bases). Looked up from germline, CDR1 is LNHDA and CDR2 is SQIVND (reference sequence). V gave up 6 bases and J gave up 0 bases, with 24 bases separating them. The CDR3 runs 18 residues.

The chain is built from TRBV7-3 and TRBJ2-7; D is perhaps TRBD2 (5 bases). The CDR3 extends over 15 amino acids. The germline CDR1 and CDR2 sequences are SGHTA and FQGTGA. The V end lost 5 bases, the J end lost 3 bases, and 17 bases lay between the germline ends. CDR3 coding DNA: TGTGCCAGCAGCCAATTTTCCGGGATAAACTACGAGCAGTACTTC. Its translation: CASSQFSGINYEQYF.

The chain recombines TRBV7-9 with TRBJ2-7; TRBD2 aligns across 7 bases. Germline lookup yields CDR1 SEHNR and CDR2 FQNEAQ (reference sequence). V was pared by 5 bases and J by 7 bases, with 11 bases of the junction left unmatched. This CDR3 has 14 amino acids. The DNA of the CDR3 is TGTGCCAGCAGCCGTTTGACCGGGGGGATGGAGCAGTACTTC. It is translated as CASSRLTGGMEQYF.